The TCR beta chain under discussion was sequenced for a study of T cell changes during pregnancy in multiple sclerosis. This table comes from immunoSEQ multiplex PCR, and its TCRdb copy is limited to in-frame clones, with some not included. The sample holds roughly 48,000 clones, just over 85% seen once. The CDR3 covers 11 residues. V lost 4 bases and J 4 bases, leaving 8 bases between the germline ends. Germline assignment: CDR1 SQVTM and CDR2 ANQGSEA. Sequenced here: CD4+ T cells from peripheral blood mononuclear cells, sampled in the second trimester of pregnancy. This clonotype was obtained from a female donor with multiple sclerosis, enrolled in a pregnancy study. V gene TRBV29-1 combines with J gene TRBJ2-7, with D uncertain. CDR3: CSVVQVYEQYF. The CDR3 DNA is TGCAGCGTTGTCCAGGTATACGAGCAGTACTTC.